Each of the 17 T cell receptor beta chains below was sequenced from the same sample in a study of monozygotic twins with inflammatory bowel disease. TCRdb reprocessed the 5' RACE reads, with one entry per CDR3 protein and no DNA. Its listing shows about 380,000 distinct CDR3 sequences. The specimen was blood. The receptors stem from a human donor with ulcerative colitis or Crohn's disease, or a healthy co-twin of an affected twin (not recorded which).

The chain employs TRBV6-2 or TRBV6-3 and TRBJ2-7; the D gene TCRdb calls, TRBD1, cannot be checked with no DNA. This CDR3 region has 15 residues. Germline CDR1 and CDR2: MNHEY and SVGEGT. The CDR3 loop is CASTLQGPSSYEQYF.

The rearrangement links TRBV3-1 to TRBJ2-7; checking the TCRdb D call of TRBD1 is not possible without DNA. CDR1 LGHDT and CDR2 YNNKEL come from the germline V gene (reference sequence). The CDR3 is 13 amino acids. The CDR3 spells CASSLWPLYEQYF.

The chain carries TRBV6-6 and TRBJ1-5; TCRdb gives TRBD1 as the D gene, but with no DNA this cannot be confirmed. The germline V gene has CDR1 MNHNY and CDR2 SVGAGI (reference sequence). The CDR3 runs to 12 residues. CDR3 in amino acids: CASTKGNQPQHF.

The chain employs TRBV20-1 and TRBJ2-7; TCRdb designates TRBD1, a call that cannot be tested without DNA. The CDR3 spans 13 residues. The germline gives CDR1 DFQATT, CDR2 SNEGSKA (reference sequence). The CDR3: CSARPGGRQEQYF.

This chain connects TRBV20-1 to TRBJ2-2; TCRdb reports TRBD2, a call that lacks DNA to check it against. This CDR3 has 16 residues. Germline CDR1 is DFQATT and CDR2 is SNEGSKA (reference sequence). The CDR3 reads CSAPLAGGLRTGELFF.

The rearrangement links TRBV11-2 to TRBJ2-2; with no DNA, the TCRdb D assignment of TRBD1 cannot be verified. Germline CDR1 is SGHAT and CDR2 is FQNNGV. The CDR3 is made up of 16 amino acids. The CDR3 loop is CASSGRDTSGTGELFF.

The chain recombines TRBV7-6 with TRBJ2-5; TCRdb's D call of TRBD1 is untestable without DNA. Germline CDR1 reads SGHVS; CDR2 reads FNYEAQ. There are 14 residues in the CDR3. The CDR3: CASSGGRGQETQYF.

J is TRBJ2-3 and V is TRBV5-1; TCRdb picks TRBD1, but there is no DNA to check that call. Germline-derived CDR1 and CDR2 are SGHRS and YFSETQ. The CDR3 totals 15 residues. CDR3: CASSLLGVYTDTQYF.

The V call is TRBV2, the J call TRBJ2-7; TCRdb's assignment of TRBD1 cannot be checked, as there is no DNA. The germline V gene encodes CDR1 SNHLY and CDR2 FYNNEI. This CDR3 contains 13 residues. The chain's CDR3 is CASSRDRPYEQYF. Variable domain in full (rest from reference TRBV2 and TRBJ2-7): EPEVTQTPSHQVTQMGQEVILRCVPISNHLYFYWYRQILGQKVEFLVSFYNNEISEKSEIFDDQFSVERPDGSNFTLKIRSTKLEDSAMYFCASSRDRPYEQYFGPGTRLTVT.

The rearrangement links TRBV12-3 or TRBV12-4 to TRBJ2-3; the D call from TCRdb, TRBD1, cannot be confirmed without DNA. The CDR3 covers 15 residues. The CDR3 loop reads CASSLGGGGTDTQYF.

The CDR3 sequence: CSATGERDTEELFF. This rearrangement joins TRBV20-1 to TRBJ2-2; TCRdb indicates TRBD1, and absent DNA this call remains unverified. Per germline, CDR1 DFQATT and CDR2 SNEGSKA (reference sequence). CDR3 length equals 14 residues.

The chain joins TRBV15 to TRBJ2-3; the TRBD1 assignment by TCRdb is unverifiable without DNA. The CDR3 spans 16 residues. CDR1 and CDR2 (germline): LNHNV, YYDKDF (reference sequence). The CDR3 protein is CATSRFGQARVDTQYF. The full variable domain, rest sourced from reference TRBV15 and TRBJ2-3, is DAMVIQNPRYQVTQFGKPVTLSCSQTLNHNVMYWYQQKSSQAPKLLFHYYDKDFNNEADTPDNFQSRRPNTSFCFLDIRSPGLGDTAMYLCATSRFGQARVDTQYFGPGTRLTVL.

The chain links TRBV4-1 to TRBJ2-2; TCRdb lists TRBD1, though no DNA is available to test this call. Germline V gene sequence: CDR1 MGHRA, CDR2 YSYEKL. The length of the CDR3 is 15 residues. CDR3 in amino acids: CASSHGTANTGELFF.

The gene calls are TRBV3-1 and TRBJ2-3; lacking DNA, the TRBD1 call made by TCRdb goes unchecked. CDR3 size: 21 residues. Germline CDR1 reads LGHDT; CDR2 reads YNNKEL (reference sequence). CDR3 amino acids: CASSQILGGGPRETSTDTQYF.

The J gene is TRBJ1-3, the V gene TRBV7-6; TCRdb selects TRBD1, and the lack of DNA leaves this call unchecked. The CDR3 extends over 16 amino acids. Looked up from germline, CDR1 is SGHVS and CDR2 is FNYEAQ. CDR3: CASSLAPDSSGNTIYF.

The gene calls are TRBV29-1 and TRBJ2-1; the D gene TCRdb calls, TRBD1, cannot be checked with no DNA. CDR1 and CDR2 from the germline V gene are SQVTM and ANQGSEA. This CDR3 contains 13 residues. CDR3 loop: CSVEAGGGDEQFF.

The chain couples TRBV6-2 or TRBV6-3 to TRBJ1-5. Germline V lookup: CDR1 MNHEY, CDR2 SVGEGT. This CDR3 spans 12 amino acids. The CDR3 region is CASSIGNQPQHF.